One sample yielded the 19 T cell receptor beta chains listed below, sequenced in a study of shared clonotypes between healthy human individuals. Profiling relied on immunoSEQ multiplex PCR, and the TCRdb table lists in-frame clones only, not all of them. The sample carries hundreds of thousands of clones, 60% to 80% recorded once. Sequences were obtained from memory CD4+ T cells sorted from blood. Regarding subset: CD45RA-negative fraction. The receptors shown here come from a woman aged 25 to 39 in good health.

As regards this clone: The sample carries other DNA sequences with the same CDR3. J is TRBJ1-4 and V is TRBV4-1, with no clear D. This CDR3 is 14 amino acids long. Deletions cut 1 base from V and 0 bases from J, with 3 bases between. Germline V gives CDR1 MGHRA, CDR2 YSYEKL. CDR3: CASSQGATNEKLFF. In DNA form, the CDR3 reads TGCGCCAGCAGCCAAGGTGCAACTAATGAAAAACTGTTTTTT.

Only a few counts were recorded for this clone. This chain uses TRBV4-1 with TRBJ1-2; D unresolved. CDR3 size: 13 residues. Trimming took 0 bases from V and 8 from J, leaving 10 bases between them. Germline CDR1 is MGHRA and CDR2 is YSYEKL. Here the CDR3 DNA reads TGCGCCAGCAGCCAAGATCGGAGCGGAGGCTACACCTTC. Amino acids: CASSQDRSGGYTF.

A few counts support this clone. V gene TRBV28 combines with J gene TRBJ1-2; D remains ambiguous. V was pared by 3 bases and J by 10 bases, with 15 bases between. This CDR3 has 13 residues. CDR1 is MDHEN, CDR2 SYDVKM, per germline. In nucleotides, the CDR3 is TGTGCCAGCAGTTTGAGGACCCGCGCCGACTACACCTTC. It translates to CASSLRTRADYTF.

The chain recombines TRBV10-3 with TRBJ1-2, with a possible D match to TRBD1 (6 bases). The germline V gene encodes CDR1 ENHRY and CDR2 SYGVKD. The CDR3 is 11 amino acids. With 8 bases removed from V and 8 bases from J, the gap between germline ends came to 12 bases. The CDR3 sequence: CAISGGQGYTF. CDR3 sequence (DNA): TGTGCCATCTCCGGGGGGCAAGGCTACACCTTC.

The genes are TRBV19 and TRBJ1-4, with 8 bases that match TRBD1. Germline V lookup: CDR1 LNHDA, CDR2 SQIVND (reference sequence). CDR3 length equals 13 residues. V lost 5 bases and J lost 11; bases outside the gene matches: 7. The CDR3: CASSSRGLTKLFF. DNA for the CDR3: TGTGCCAGTAGTTCCAGGGGGCTGACCAAACTGTTTTTT. Complete variable domain (other parts from reference TRBV19 and TRBJ1-4): DGGITQSPKYLFRKEGQNVTLSCEQNLNHDAMYWYRQDPGQGLRLIYYSQIVNDFQKGDIAEGYSVSREKKESFPLTVTSAQKNPTAFYLCASSSRGLTKLFFGSGTQLSVL.

This chain joins TRBV7-9 and TRBJ2-7; weak D call: TRBD1 (5 bases). This CDR3 has 18 amino acids. The ends were cut back, 2 bases at V and 1 base at J, with 21 bases in the middle. Looked up from germline, CDR1 is SEHNR and CDR2 is FQNEAQ (reference sequence). CDR3 in amino acids: CASSLSGSWGPESYEQYF. The CDR3 nucleotides are TGTGCCAGCAGCTTATCTGGTTCCTGGGGCCCGGAGTCCTACGAGCAGTACTTC.

On this clone itself: The same CDR3 also results from other DNA sequences found in this sample. The chain couples TRBV18 to TRBJ2-5, with no clear D. The CDR3 length is 12 residues. Germline V gene sequence: CDR1 KGHSH, CDR2 LQKENI. With 2 bases removed from V and 2 bases from J, the gap between germline ends came to 3 bases. The CDR3 nucleotides are TGTGCCAGCTCACCATCGCAAGAGACCCAGTACTTC. This translates into CASSPSQETQYF.

The chain couples TRBV6-1 to TRBJ1-2; D is ambiguous. Germline V lookup: CDR1 MNHNS, CDR2 SASEGT. Trimming removed 4 bases at V and 4 bases at J, with 16 bases between. The CDR3 spans 15 residues. The DNA for the CDR3 is TGTGCCAGCAGTGCATCTCGAGAAGCGGGCTATGGCTACACCTTC. Residues: CASSASREAGYGYTF.

The chain is built from TRBV7-6 and TRBJ2-7, with D maybe TRBD2 (5 bases). V lost 1 base, J lost 2 bases, and 15 bases lay in between. This CDR3 comprises 16 residues. CDR1 and CDR2 (germline): SGHVS, FNYEAQ. This CDR3 reads CASSLDRAAAAYEQYF. CDR3 in DNA: TGTGCCAGCAGCTTAGATCGAGCGGCAGCGGCCTACGAGCAGTACTTC.

The CDR3: CASSKIDRVCQPQHF. The CDR3 DNA reads as TGTGCCAGCAGCAAAATCGACAGGGTTTGTCAGCCCCAGCATTTT. The rearrangement joins TRBV21-1 to TRBJ1-5; the DNA was not compared with TRBD1, the D call given in the table. TRBV21-1 is a pseudogene. The CDR3 runs 15 residues.

The V and J genes are TRBV7-2 and TRBJ1-5; possibly TRBD1 for D (5 bases). The CDR3 contains 15 residues. The germline V and J ends were trimmed by 4 bases and 0 bases, with 10 bases remaining between them. Germline loops: CDR1 SGHTA, CDR2 FQGNSA. This CDR3 reads CASSSTALSNQPQHF. As DNA, the CDR3 is TGTGCCAGCAGCTCGACAGCCCTTAGCAATCAGCCCCAGCATTTT.

Worth noting for this clone: The same CDR3 arises from other DNA sequences in this sample as well. Written as DNA, the CDR3 is TGTGCCAGCAGCTTGGTACTAGCGGTAACAGATACGCAGTATTTT. It codes for CASSLVLAVTDTQYF. V usage is TRBV5-4 and J usage is TRBJ2-3; 8 nucleotides agree with TRBD2. Trimming at V came to 0 bases and at J to 3 bases, leaving 3 bases not matched to a gene. CDR3 length: 15 amino acids. CDR1 is SGHNT and CDR2 is YYREEE in the germline V gene (reference sequence). The full variable domain, rest sourced from reference TRBV5-4 and TRBJ2-3, is ETGVTQSPTHLIKTRGQQVTLRCSSQSGHNTVSWYQQALGQGPQFIFQYYREEENGRGNFPPRFSGLQFPNYSSELNVNALELDDSALYLCASSLVLAVTDTQYFGPGTRLTVL.

The chain combines TRBV19 with TRBJ2-5; 8 nucleotides match TRBD1. The germline V gene has CDR1 LNHDA and CDR2 SQIVND (reference sequence). The CDR3 covers 14 residues. After removal of 5 bases from V and 3 bases from J, the junction contained 5 bases not matched to a gene. The CDR3 coding sequence is TGTGCCAGTAGTGATACAGGGGGAAAAGAGACCCAGTACTTC. Its protein product is CASSDTGGKETQYF. Based on the CDR3 plus reference TRBV19 and TRBJ2-5, the full variable domain is DGGITQSPKYLFRKEGQNVTLSCEQNLNHDAMYWYRQDPGQGLRLIYYSQIVNDFQKGDIAEGYSVSREKKESFPLTVTSAQKNPTAFYLCASSDTGGKETQYFGPGTRLLVL.

This chain joins TRBV27 and TRBJ2-5; D perhaps matches TRBD2 (5 bases). Trimming left V 3 bases short and J 4 bases short, with 12 bases between. The CDR3 has 14 amino acids. Germline V gene data show CDR1 as MNHEY and CDR2 as SMNVEV (reference sequence). The DNA of the CDR3 is TGTGCCAGCAGTTTCCAGACTGCGGGAGAGACCCAGTACTTC. Its protein product is CASSFQTAGETQYF.

The chain couples TRBV7-9 to TRBJ2-3, with 10 bases matching TRBD2. Germline CDR1 reads SEHNR; CDR2 reads FQNEAQ (reference sequence). V dropped 5 bases and J dropped 5; count of bases not matched to a gene: 10. CDR3 length equals 16 residues. The CDR3 DNA sequence: TGTGCCAGCAGCCCTCAAGCGGGAGGGCCAGAAGATACGCAGTATTTT. As protein: CASSPQAGGPEDTQYF.

This clone came up a few times. The chain carries TRBV28 and TRBJ1-5; maybe TRBD1 (5 bases). This CDR3 region has 13 residues. Germline V gene lookup returns CDR1 MDHEN and CDR2 SYDVKM. Trimming shortened V by 10 bases and J by 9 bases, and 19 bases separated the two germline ends. The CDR3 DNA reads TGTGCCACCTATGCCGGATGGGGCCGGCCCCAGCATTTT. Translation: CATYAGWGRPQHF.

This clone was picked up many times. V gene TRBV10-1 combines with J gene TRBJ2-7; D call uncertain. The CDR3 is 13 amino acids. The germline CDR1 and CDR2 sequences are WNHNN and SYGVQD (reference sequence). The germline V and J ends were trimmed by 3 bases and 3 bases, with 9 bases remaining between them. The CDR3 here is CASSESPGYEQYF. The DNA of the CDR3 is TGCGCCAGCAGTGAATCCCCCGGCTACGAGCAGTACTTC.

The CDR3 DNA is TGTGCCATCAGAGGGACCGAGAGAGACTACGAGCAGTACTTC. Its protein product is CAIRGTERDYEQYF. The chain carries TRBV10-3 and TRBJ2-7, with D perhaps matching TRBD1 or TRBD2 (5 bases each). In germline, CDR1 is ENHRY, CDR2 SYGVKD. Trimming removed 6 bases from V and 3 bases from J, with 15 bases in between. The CDR3 runs 14 residues.

The V and J genes are TRBV5-5 and TRBJ1-2; D is undetermined. The CDR3 covers 16 residues. Germline assignment: CDR1 SGHKS and CDR2 YYEKEE (reference sequence). V shed 0 bases and J shed 0 bases, with 12 bases lying between them. For the CDR3, the DNA is TGTGCCAGCAGCTTGGATTTGGGCGGGCCTAACTATGGCTACACCTTC. Protein: CASSLDLGGPNYGYTF.